These 24 T cell receptor beta chains originate from one sample sequenced in a study of CD8+CD57+ T cells in acquired aplastic anemia (dated 2018 in TCRdb). Sequencing instrument: Illumina HiSeq 2000. Genomic DNA served as template for TCR beta VDJ combination and CDR3 sequence profiling. TCRdb handled the public reads itself, with Q25 trimming in fastp and clone calling in MiXCR, and kept productive beta chains. Rows matching on CDR3 protein sequence are summarized as one entry with the most common DNA and genes. The sample table contains around 170,000 distinct CDR3 sequences; only one count was recorded for 45% to 50% of them. Under 3.5% of the sample is taken by the ten largest. Specimen: sorted CD4+, CD8+, or CD8+CD57+ T cells (not recorded which) from PBMCs. The source is a human donor in good health.

The rearrangement uses TRBV18 and TRBJ2-7; TRBD1 matches 10 bases. This CDR3 contains 16 residues. V shed 3 bases and J 6 bases; nucleotides not matched to a gene: 11. Germline assignment: CDR1 KGHSH and CDR2 LQKENI. The CDR3 DNA follows: TGTGCCAGCTCACCTTCGCCGGGACAGGGGTCGAGCGAGCAGTACTTC. This sequence encodes CASSPSPGQGSSEQYF.

The V and J genes are TRBV6-2 or TRBV6-3 and TRBJ2-1, with D possibly TRBD2 on 5 matching bases. In germline, CDR1 is MNHEY, CDR2 SVGEGT. The V and J ends lost 6 bases and 13 bases respectively, with 16 bases between them. The CDR3 is 12 amino acids. CDR3 sequence (DNA): TGTGCCAGCAGCTTACTTGGGGAGACACAGTTCTTC. Its translation: CASSLLGETQFF.

A single count supports this clonotype. The chain recombines TRBV7-3 with TRBJ2-7; 12 nucleotides match TRBD2. Germline lookup yields CDR1 SGHTA and CDR2 FQGTGA. Trimming took 0 bases from V and 2 from J; bases not matched to a gene: 11. The CDR3 length is 19 residues. Here the CDR3 reads CASSLTIPLAGGLTYEQYF. The CDR3 nucleotides are TGTGCCAGCAGCTTAACCATCCCCCTAGCGGGAGGGCTAACCTACGAGCAGTACTTC.

Here the CDR3 DNA reads TGTGCCAGCAGTGTAGGGGCCTTAGCGGGTGAAAAACTGTTTTTT. It yields the protein CASSVGALAGEKLFF. V gene TRBV6-1 combines with J gene TRBJ1-4; a possible D gene is TRBD1 (5 bases). This CDR3 is built from 15 residues. Germline V CDR1 and CDR2: MNHNS, SASEGT. Deletions cut 4 bases from V and 7 bases from J, with 16 bases between.

This clonotype was observed a handful of times. The V call is TRBV20-1, the J call TRBJ2-7; 7 nucleotides line up with TRBD2. The V gene's germline CDR1 is DFQATT and CDR2 SNEGSKA (reference sequence). The CDR3 consists of 13 residues. V lost 6 bases to trimming and J lost 4 bases; unmatched junction nucleotides: 9. CDR3 loop: CSATGTTTYEQYF. For the CDR3, the DNA is TGCAGTGCAACCGGGACTACAACGTACGAGCAGTACTTC.

This clonotype was picked up a small number of times. The J gene is TRBJ2-1, the V gene TRBV4-2; D unresolved. From germline, CDR1 is LGHNA and CDR2 YNFKEQ. V was cut by 0 bases and J by 7 bases, with 19 bases left in between. CDR3 length: 17 residues. The DNA of the CDR3 is TGTGCCAGCAGCCAAGATCCCGGCCACCAATACCGAAATGAGCAGTTCTTC. Translating it yields CASSQDPGHQYRNEQFF.

The rearrangement links TRBV11-1 to TRBJ2-5, with 9 nucleotides matching TRBD2. The trim removed 8 bases at V and 5 bases at J, leaving 15 bases unmatched. Germline CDR1 SGHAT, CDR2 FQDESV (reference sequence). The CDR3 spans 16 residues. The CDR3, as DNA: TGTGCCAGCGGCGCAGGGTTAGCGGGAGAGGGGGAGACCCAGTACTTC. Encoded protein: CASGAGLAGEGETQYF. The entire variable domain, with the rest obtained from reference TRBV11-1 and TRBJ2-5, is as follows: EAEVAQSPRYKITEKSQAVAFWCDPISGHATLYWYRQILGQGPELLVQFQDESVVDDSQLPKDRFSAERLKGVDSTLKIQPAELGDSAMYLCASGAGLAGEGETQYFGPGTRLLVL.

The V gene is TRBV10-3, the J gene TRBJ2-7; possible D gene TRBD2, 6 bases. The length of the CDR3 is 14 residues. Germline CDR1 ENHRY, CDR2 SYGVKD. Trimming took off 6 bases at V and 2 bases at J, with 14 bases between the two ends. DNA of the CDR3: TGTGCCATCAGCGCCCGGGACTGGACCTACGAGCAGTACTTC. This sequence encodes CAISARDWTYEQYF.

This clonotype was found many times. The rearrangement links TRBV9 to TRBJ2-3, with D perhaps assigned TRBD1 or TRBD2 (5 bases each). The CDR3 runs 15 residues. The ends were cut back, 0 bases at V and 6 bases at J, with 14 bases in the middle. Germline V gene data show CDR1 as SGDLS and CDR2 as YYNGEE. CDR3 sequence reads: CASSVGDAYWDTQYF. The CDR3 DNA reads TGTGCCAGCAGCGTAGGGGACGCCTATTGGGATACGCAGTATTTT.

The rearrangement links TRBV29-1 to TRBJ2-7; a weak D match, TRBD1 (5 bases). The CDR3 runs 12 residues. Germline CDR1 and CDR2: SQVTM and ANQGSEA. V lost 7 bases to trimming and J lost 6 bases, with 16 bases between them. In DNA, the CDR3 is TGCAGCGCCCAGGAGATGGGGCCCGAGCAGTACTTC. Translated: CSAQEMGPEQYF.

This clonotype was counted ten times or more. The chain uses TRBV20-1 and TRBJ2-1, with TRBD1 identical over 7 bases. This CDR3 is built from 14 residues. Trimming at V came to 5 bases and at J to 14 bases, leaving 18 bases not matched to a gene. The germline CDR1 and CDR2 sequences are DFQATT and SNEGSKA (reference sequence). CDR3 amino acids: CSAPRATGYEVEFF. The CDR3 DNA reads as TGCAGTGCTCCGCGAGCGACAGGGTACGAAGTGGAGTTCTTC.

This clonotype was counted at least ten times. The genes are TRBV12-3 or TRBV12-4 and TRBJ1-2; tentatively, D is TRBD1 (6 bases). CDR3 length: 12 residues. Trimming cost V 5 bases and J 8 bases, with 12 bases left between them. CDR3 nucleotide sequence: TGTGCCAGCAGTCAGGGGTGGGGAGGCTACACCTTC. This gives the protein CASSQGWGGYTF.

This sequence joins TRBV7-2 and TRBJ2-5; 10 nucleotides agree with TRBD2. Trimming took 3 bases from V and 4 from J; bases not matched to a gene: 8. Germline V gene data show CDR1 as SGHTA and CDR2 as FQGNSA. CDR3 length: 16 amino acids. CDR3 nucleotide sequence: TGTGCCAGCAGCTTGGGCACAGCGGGAGGGGTAGAGACCCAGTACTTC. Translating it yields CASSLGTAGGVETQYF.

This clonotype has ten or more counts. V usage is TRBV19 and J usage is TRBJ2-7; unclear D gene. The ends were cut back, 2 bases at V and 4 bases at J, with 9 bases in the middle. Germline-derived CDR1 and CDR2 are LNHDA and SQIVND (reference sequence). This CDR3 has 13 residues. CDR3 in DNA: TGTGCCAGTAGTATACTGGATGGGTACGAGCAGTACTTC. Protein: CASSILDGYEQYF.

V gene TRBV11-3 combines with J gene TRBJ1-1; no clear D. Germline CDR1 reads SGHNT; CDR2 reads YENEEA. The CDR3 sequence is 14 residues long. Trimming cost V 1 base and J 0 bases, with 6 bases left between them. As DNA, the CDR3 is TGTGCCAGCAGCTTAGTAGGTCTGAACACTGAAGCTTTCTTT. It is translated as CASSLVGLNTEAFF.

For this clonotype: The CDR3 does not end in the conserved phenylalanine or tryptophan, so this is likely a read error. The rearrangement joins TRBV13 to TRBJ2-1; 8 positions agree with TRBD2. The CDR3 covers 16 residues. V dropped 2 bases and J dropped 4; count of bases not matched to a gene: 7. In germline, CDR1 is PRHDT, CDR2 FYEKMQ (reference sequence). The CDR3 loop reads CASSLTPAGDYNEQFL. CDR3 bases: TGTGCCAGCAGCTTAACCCCAGCGGGAGATTACAATGAGCAGTTCCTC.

The J gene is TRBJ1-1, the V gene TRBV20-1, with 7 bases fitting TRBD1. Germline CDR1 and CDR2: DFQATT and SNEGSKA (reference sequence). This CDR3 contains 13 residues. Unmatched junction bases numbered 2, after V lost 4 bases and J lost 0 bases. Here the CDR3 DNA reads TGCAGTGCTATTGACAGGGTGAACACTGAAGCTTTCTTT. It is translated as CSAIDRVNTEAFF.

As to this clonotype: The conserved closing phenylalanine or tryptophan is absent in this CDR3, likely reflecting a read error. The chain couples TRBV9 to TRBJ2-7; 11 bases agree with TRBD1. V trimming: 7 bases; J trimming: 2 bases; junction bases outside the gene matches: 8. Germline loops: CDR1 SGDLS, CDR2 YYNGEE. The CDR3 is made up of 15 amino acids. The chain's CDR3 is CASLGPGQGAYEQYL. CDR3 bases: TGTGCCAGCTTGGGGCCGGGACAGGGGGCCTACGAGCAGTACCTC.

The J gene is TRBJ2-1, the V gene TRBV11-2; D might be TRBD1 or TRBD2, each matching 5 bases. The CDR3 runs to 14 residues. Trimming removed 5 bases from V and 2 bases from J, with 10 bases in between. Germline V CDR1 and CDR2: SGHAT, FQNNGV. Here the CDR3 reads CASSGQGAYNEQFF. CDR3 DNA: TGTGCCAGCAGCGGCCAGGGAGCCTACAATGAGCAGTTCTTC.

There are a few counts of this clonotype. With a much larger clone just one base away, this may be a read error. V is TRBV5-1 and J is TRBJ2-7; D unclear. CDR1 SGHRS and CDR2 YFSETQ come from the germline V gene. Trimming removed 0 bases from V and 2 bases from J, with 9 bases in between. The CDR3 sequence is 14 residues long. The CDR3 DNA is TGCGCCAGCAGCTTGGGACTGAGCCCCTACGAGCAGTACTTC. It translates to CASSLGLSPYEQYF.

This clonotype was picked up many times. The J gene is TRBJ2-7, the V gene TRBV28; 8 nucleotides align to TRBD2. J was trimmed by 1 base and V by 6 bases; bases with no gene match: 8. Germline loops: CDR1 MDHEN, CDR2 SYDVKM. There are 15 residues in the CDR3. CDR3 in DNA: TGTGCCAGCAGCCCCTCGGGGGGGGGATCCTACGAGCAGTACTTC. Translating gives CASSPSGGGSYEQYF.

The chain is built from TRBV11-2 and TRBJ2-7; 11 bases agree with TRBD2. Germline lookup yields CDR1 SGHAT and CDR2 FQNNGV. The CDR3 loop spans 18 amino acids. Losses at the gene ends were 0 bases for V and 3 bases for J; bases not matched to a gene: 10. CDR3 sequence: CASSLDTSGRFMLYEQYF. The CDR3 DNA sequence: TGTGCCAGCAGCTTAGATACTAGCGGGAGATTTATGCTCTACGAGCAGTACTTC.

The chain couples TRBV7-2 to TRBJ1-3; D not resolved. Trimming removed 3 bases from V and 4 bases from J, with 4 bases in between. CDR1 SGHTA and CDR2 FQGNSA come from the germline V gene. This CDR3 is 12 amino acids long. The CDR3 DNA reads as TGTGCCAGCAGCTTTGTAGGAAACACCATATATTTT. Residues: CASSFVGNTIYF.

This clonotype was seen a handful of times. The DNA of the CDR3 is TGTGCCAGCAGCGCCTACCCCGGGACAGTACCCTACACTGAAGCTTTCTTT. Translated: CASSAYPGTVPYTEAFF. The genes are TRBV7-3 and TRBJ1-1, with 7 nucleotides matching TRBD1. V gave up 5 bases and J gave up 3 bases; unmatched junction bases: 15. There are 17 residues in the CDR3. Per the germline V gene, CDR1 is SGHTA and CDR2 is FQGTGA.